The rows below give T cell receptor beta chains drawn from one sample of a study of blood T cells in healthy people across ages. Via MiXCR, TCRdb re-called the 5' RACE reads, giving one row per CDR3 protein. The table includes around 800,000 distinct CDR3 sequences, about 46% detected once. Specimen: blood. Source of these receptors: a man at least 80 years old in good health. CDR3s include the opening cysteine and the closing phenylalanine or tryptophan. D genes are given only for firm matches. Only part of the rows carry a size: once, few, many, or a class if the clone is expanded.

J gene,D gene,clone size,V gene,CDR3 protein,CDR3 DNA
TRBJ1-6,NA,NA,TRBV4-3,CASSQGAGGGKTYNSPLHF,TGCGCCAGCAGCCAAGGGGCGGGGGGCGGAAAGACTTATAATTCACCCCTCCACTTT
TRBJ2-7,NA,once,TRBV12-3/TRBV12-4,CASSAGQTFTYEQYF,TGTGCCAGCAGCGCCGGACAGACCTTCACCTACGAGCAGTACTTC
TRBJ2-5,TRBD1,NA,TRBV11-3,CASSPFFRDRIGETQYF,TGTGCCAGCAGCCCTTTCTTCCGGGACAGGATCGGAGAGACCCAGTACTTC
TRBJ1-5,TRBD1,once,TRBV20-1,CSANLQGANQPQHF,TGCAGTGCTAACCTTCAGGGGGCGAATCAGCCCCAGCATTTT
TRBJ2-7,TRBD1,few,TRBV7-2,CASSYSPGQGTDEQYF,TGTGCCAGCAGTTACAGCCCGGGACAGGGGACTGACGAGCAGTACTTC
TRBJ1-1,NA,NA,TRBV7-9,CASSADARDTEAFF,TGTGCCAGCAGCGCAGACGCCAGGGACACTGAAGCTTTCTTT
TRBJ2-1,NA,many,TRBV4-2,CASSQPGTPYNEQFF,TGTGCCAGCAGCCAACCTGGTACCCCCTACAATGAGCAGTTCTTC
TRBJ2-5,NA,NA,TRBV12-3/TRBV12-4,CASTPYLSGETQYF,TGTGCCAGCACTCCCTATCTGTCTGGGGAGACCCAGTACTTC
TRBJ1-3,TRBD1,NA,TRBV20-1,CSAPTGRGRGNTIYF,TGCAGTGCGCCGACAGGGCGGGGCCGGGGAAACACCATATATTTT
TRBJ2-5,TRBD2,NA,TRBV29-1,CSVDGQGASGSFNEQYF,TGCAGCGTTGATGGACAGGGAGCTAGCGGGAGCTTCAATGAGCAGTACTTC
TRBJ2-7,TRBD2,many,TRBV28,CASSFHAGASYEQYF,TGTGCCAGCAGTTTCCACGCGGGAGCGTCCTACGAGCAGTACTTC
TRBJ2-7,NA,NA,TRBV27,CASKLGGNEQYF,TGTGCCAGCAAATTGGGGGGAAACGAGCAGTACTTC
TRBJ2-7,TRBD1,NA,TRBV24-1,CATSDPPVGTGHYEQYF,TGTGCCACCAGTGACCCGCCCGTGGGGACAGGACACTACGAGCAGTACTTC
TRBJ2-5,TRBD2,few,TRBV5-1,CASSLLSGAQETQYF,TGCGCCAGCAGCCTGTTAAGCGGGGCCCAAGAGACCCAGTACTTC
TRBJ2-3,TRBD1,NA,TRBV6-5,CASSWGQGAADTQYF,TGTGCCAGCAGTTGGGGACAGGGGGCGGCGGATACGCAGTATTTT
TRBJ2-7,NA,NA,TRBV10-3,CAISGSLVSYEQYF,TGTGCCATCAGTGGCTCACTAGTTTCCTACGAGCAGTACTTC
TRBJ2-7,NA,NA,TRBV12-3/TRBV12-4,CASSSGRASAYEQYF,TGTGCCAGCAGCTCCGGACGAGCTAGCGCCTACGAGCAGTACTTC
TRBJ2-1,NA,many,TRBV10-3,CAISGSGNEQFF,TGTGCCATCAGTGGGAGTGGAAATGAGCAGTTCTTC
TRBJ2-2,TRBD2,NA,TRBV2,CASRRLAGVVTGELFF,TGTGCCAGCAGAAGACTAGCGGGAGTGGTAACCGGGGAGCTGTTTTTT
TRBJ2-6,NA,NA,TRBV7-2,CASLLTPNSGANVLTF,TGTGCCAGCCTACTTACACCGAACTCTGGGGCCAACGTCCTGACTTTC
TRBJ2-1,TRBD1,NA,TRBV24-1,CATSADRGGNEQFF,TGTGCCACCAGTGCCGACAGGGGAGGCAATGAGCAGTTCTTC
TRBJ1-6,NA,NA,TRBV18,CASSPKLDSPLHF,TGTGCCAGCTCACCAAAGCTTGATTCACCCCTCCACTTT
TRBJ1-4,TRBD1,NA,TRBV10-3,CAISEEGGREKLFF,TGTGCCATCAGTGAAGAAGGGGGCCGGGAAAAACTGTTTTTT
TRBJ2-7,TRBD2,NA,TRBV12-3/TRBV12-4,CASSLQAGMGEQYF,TGTGCTAGCAGTTTACAAGCGGGAATGGGCGAGCAGTACTTC
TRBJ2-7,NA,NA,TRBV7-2,CASSSFSLGGQYF,TGTGCCAGCAGCTCCTTTTCCCTCGGCGGGCAGTACTTC
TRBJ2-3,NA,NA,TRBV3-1,CASSQDTAPWDTQYF,TGTGCCAGCAGCCAAGATACGGCTCCGTGGGATACGCAGTATTTT
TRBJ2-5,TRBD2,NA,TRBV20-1,CSATGGGWETQYF,TGCAGTGCTACGGGCGGGGGTTGGGAGACCCAGTACTTC
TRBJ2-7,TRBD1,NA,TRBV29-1,CSVGNRGRYEQYF,TGCAGCGTTGGGAACAGGGGCCGATACGAGCAGTACTTC
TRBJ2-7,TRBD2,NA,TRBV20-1,CSARRVAGEGEQYF,TGCAGTGCTAGACGGGTAGCGGGAGAGGGCGAGCAGTACTTC
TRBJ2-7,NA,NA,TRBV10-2,CASSDWGNEQYF,TGCGCCAGCAGTGATTGGGGTAACGAGCAGTACTTC
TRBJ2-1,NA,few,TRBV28,CASSLSLVSQFF,TGTGCCAGCAGTTTATCCCTCGTCTCACAGTTCTTC
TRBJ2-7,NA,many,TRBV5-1,CASSLVGSYEQYF,TGTGCCAGCAGTTTAGTGGGGTCCTACGAGCAGTACTTC
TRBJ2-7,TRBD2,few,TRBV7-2,CASSLDLAGGYEQYF,TGTGCCAGCAGCTTAGATTTAGCGGGAGGTTACGAGCAGTACTTC
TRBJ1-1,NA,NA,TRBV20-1,CSALLRWDAEAFF,TGCAGTGCTCTGCTTCGTTGGGACGCTGAAGCTTTCTTT
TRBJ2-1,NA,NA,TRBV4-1,CASSSRAITGNEQFF,TGCGCCAGCAGCTCCCGGGCCATAACGGGGAATGAGCAGTTCTTC
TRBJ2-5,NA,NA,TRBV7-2,CASSSRRGAGSETQYF,TGTGCCAGCAGTTCGCGACGCGGGGCGGGATCAGAGACCCAGTACTTC
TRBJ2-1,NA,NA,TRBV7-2,CASSLERATYSEQFF,TGTGCCAGCAGCTTAGAGAGGGCTACGTACAGCGAGCAGTTCTTC
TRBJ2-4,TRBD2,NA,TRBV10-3,CAISGGAIAGGEQYF,TGTGCCATCAGTGGCGGGGCCATAGCGGGAGGGGAGCAGTACTTC
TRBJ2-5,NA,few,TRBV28,CASSLSGGRVQYF,TGTGCCAGCAGTTTAAGTGGGGGGCGAGTGCAGTACTTC
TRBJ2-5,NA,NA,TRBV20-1,CSARDGQGQETQYF,TGCAGTGCTAGGGACGGACAAGGCCAAGAGACCCAGTACTTC
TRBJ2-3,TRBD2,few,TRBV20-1,CSGGGSGIQSTDTQYF,TGCAGTGGGGGGGGTAGCGGGATACAGAGTACAGATACGCAGTATTTT
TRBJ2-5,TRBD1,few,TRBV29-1,CSAGKGTEETQYF,TGCAGCGCTGGGAAGGGGACAGAAGAGACCCAGTACTTC